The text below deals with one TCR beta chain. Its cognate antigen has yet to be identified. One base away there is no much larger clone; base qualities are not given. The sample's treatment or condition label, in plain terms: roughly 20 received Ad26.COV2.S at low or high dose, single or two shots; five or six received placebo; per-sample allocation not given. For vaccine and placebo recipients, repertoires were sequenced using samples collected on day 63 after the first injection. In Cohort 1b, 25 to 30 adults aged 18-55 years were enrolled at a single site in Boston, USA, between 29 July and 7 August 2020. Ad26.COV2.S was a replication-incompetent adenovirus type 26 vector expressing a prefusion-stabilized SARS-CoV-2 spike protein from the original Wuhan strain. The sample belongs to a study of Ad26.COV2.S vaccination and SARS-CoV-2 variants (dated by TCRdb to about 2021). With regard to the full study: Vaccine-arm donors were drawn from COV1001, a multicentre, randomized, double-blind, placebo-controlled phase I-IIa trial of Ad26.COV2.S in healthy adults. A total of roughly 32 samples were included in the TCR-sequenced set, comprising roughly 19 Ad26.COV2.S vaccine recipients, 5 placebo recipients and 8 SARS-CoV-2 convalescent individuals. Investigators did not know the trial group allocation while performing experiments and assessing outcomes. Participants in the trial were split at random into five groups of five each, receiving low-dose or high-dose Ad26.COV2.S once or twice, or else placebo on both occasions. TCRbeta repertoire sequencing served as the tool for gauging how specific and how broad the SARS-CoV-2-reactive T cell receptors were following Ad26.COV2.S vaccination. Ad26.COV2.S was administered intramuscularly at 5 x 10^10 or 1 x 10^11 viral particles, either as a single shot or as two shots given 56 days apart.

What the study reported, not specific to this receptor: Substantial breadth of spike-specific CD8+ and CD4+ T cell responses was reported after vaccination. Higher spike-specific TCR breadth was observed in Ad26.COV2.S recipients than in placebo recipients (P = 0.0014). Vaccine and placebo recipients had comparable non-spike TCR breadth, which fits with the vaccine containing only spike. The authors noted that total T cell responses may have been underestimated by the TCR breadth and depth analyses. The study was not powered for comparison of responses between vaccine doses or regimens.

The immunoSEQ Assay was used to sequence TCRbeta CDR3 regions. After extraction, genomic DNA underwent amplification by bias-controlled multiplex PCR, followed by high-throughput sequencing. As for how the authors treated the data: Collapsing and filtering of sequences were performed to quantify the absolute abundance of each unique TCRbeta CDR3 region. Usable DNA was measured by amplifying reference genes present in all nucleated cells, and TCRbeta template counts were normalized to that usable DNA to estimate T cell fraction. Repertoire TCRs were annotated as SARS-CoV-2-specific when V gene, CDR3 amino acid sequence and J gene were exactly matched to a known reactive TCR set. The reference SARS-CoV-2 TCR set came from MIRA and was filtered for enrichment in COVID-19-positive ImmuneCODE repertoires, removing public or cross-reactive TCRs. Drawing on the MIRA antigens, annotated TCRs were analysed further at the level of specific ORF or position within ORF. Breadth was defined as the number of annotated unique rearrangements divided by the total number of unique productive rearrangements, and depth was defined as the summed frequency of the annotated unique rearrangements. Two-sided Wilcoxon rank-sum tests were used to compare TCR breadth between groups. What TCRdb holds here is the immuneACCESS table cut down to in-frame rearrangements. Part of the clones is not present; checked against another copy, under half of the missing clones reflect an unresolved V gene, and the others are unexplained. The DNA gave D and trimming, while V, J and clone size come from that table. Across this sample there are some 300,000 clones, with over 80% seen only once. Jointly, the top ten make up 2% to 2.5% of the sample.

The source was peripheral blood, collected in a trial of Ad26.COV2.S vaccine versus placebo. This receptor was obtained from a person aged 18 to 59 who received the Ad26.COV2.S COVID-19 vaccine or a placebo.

The DNA sequence is as follows: TGTGCCAGTAGTATTAAGTCCGGGGGGGACTATGGCTACACCTTC. It encodes CASSIKSGGDYGYTF. The chain is assembled from TRBV19 and TRBJ1-2; a weak D assignment points to TRBD1 (5 bases agree). Deletion took 3 bases off V and 3 bases off J, with a span of 14 bases between the germline ends. Spanning cysteine to phenylalanine, the CDR3 consists of 15 amino acids. The DNA shown is the 45-base CDR3, in frame from base 1. The germline V gene (reference sequence) sets CDR1 to LNHDA and CDR2 to SQIVND.